The sample holds one count of the clone carrying this T cell receptor (beta chain). Its cognate antigen is unknown. CDR3 length equals 15 residues. Per germline, CDR1 MNHEY and CDR2 SVGEGT. V lost 0 bases and J lost 0, with 3 bases in between. The entry originates in a study of T cell responses to AZD1222 COVID-19 vaccine. Overall study findings and caveats: Reportedly, nearly half of unique spike TCRs recognized epitopes outside B.1.351/B.1.1.7 mutations. Without day 14 samples, only post-peak T cell repertoires were studied.

This table comes from immunoSEQ multiplex PCR, and its TCRdb copy is limited to in-frame clones, with some not included. Here the sample spans 110,000 to 150,000 clones, approximately 93% being singletons. The J gene is TRBJ2-6, the V gene TRBV6-2 or TRBV6-3; unclear D gene. The sample in question was peripheral blood, obtained on day 0 of MenACWY control vaccination. This clonotype was obtained from an adult in good health. CDR3 amino acids: CASSYSNSGANVLTF. Written as DNA, the CDR3 is TGTGCCAGCAGTTACTCGAACTCTGGGGCCAACGTCCTGACTTTC.